One and the same sample provided the 29 T cell receptor beta chains below, sequenced in a study of blood T cell repertoires in COVID-19. The table came from immunoSEQ multiplex PCR; TCRdb's copy has only in-frame clones and leaves some out. In the table there are 110,000 to 150,000 clones, over 75% of which are singletons. The sample comprised peripheral blood. Every receptor here comes from a woman aged 45 to 65 with acute or convalescent COVID-19.

This sequence joins TRBV6-1 and TRBJ1-1; 9 nucleotides agree with TRBD1. The germline gives CDR1 MNHNS, CDR2 SASEGT. The V segment lost 2 bases and the J segment 1 base; nucleotides outside the gene matches: 8. The CDR3 extends over 17 amino acids. The CDR3 region is CASSEYWTGAANTEAFF. The CDR3 DNA is TGTGCCAGCAGTGAATATTGGACAGGGGCCGCGAACACTGAAGCTTTCTTT.

The chain uses TRBV5-1 and TRBJ2-1; TRBD2 matches at 7 bases. The CDR3 has 15 amino acids. Trimming took 5 bases from V and 4 from J; bases not matched to a gene: 9. Germline CDR1 reads SGHRS; CDR2 reads YFSETQ. The DNA for the CDR3 is TGCGCCAGCAGACGAAGCGGGGACGCGTACAATGAGCAGTTCTTC. Its translation is CASRRSGDAYNEQFF.

The rearrangement links TRBV18 to TRBJ2-5; TRBD1 matches 9 bases. Germline trimming cut 2 bases from V and 4 bases from J; bases unmatched to any gene: 8. Per the germline V gene, CDR1 is KGHSH and CDR2 is LQKENI. This CDR3 has 16 amino acids. The CDR3 reads CASSPGTGSNRETQYF. The CDR3 bases are TGTGCCAGCTCACCAGGGACAGGGTCTAACCGAGAGACCCAGTACTTC.

This clone was recorded once. V gene TRBV12-3 or TRBV12-4 combines with J gene TRBJ1-2, with D possibly matching TRBD1 (6 bases). V was cut by 9 bases and J by 2 bases, with 13 bases left in between. This CDR3 has 13 amino acids. This CDR3 reads CASSTGANYGYTF. CDR3 sequence (DNA): TGTGCCAGTTCGACAGGCGCAAACTATGGCTACACCTTC.

The chain is built from TRBV21-1 and TRBJ1-5; TRBD1, the table's D call, was not compared with the DNA. TRBV21-1 is a pseudogene segment. There are 12 residues in the CDR3. The CDR3, as DNA: TGTGCCAGCGGTGGGACAGGGCTACCCCAGCATTTT. As protein: CASGGTGLPQHF.

The chain couples TRBV10-3 to TRBJ2-5, with D perhaps matching TRBD2 (7 bases). The CDR3 sequence is 13 residues long. Looked up from germline, CDR1 is ENHRY and CDR2 is SYGVKD. Trimming took off 6 bases at V and 5 bases at J, with 13 bases between the two ends. Here the CDR3 reads CAIRQGGAETQYF. CDR3 in DNA: TGTGCCATCAGACAGGGAGGGGCGGAGACCCAGTACTTC.

V usage is TRBV6-5 and J usage is TRBJ2-5; the match to TRBD1 covers 7 bases. The CDR3 spans 15 residues. The trim removed 2 bases at V and 1 base at J, leaving 4 bases unmatched. From germline, CDR1 is MNHEY and CDR2 SVGAGI. The DNA of the CDR3 is TGTGCCAGCAGTTACAAGACAGGGCTCCAAGAGACCCAGTACTTC. Residues: CASSYKTGLQETQYF.

The rearrangement links TRBV4-2 to TRBJ1-1; possibly TRBD1 for D (6 bases). This CDR3 is built from 14 residues. V lost 2 bases and J 3 bases, leaving 10 bases between the germline ends. Germline V lookup: CDR1 LGHNA, CDR2 YNFKEQ. CDR3 sequence reads: CASSQQGLDTEAFF. The DNA for the CDR3 is TGTGCCAGCAGCCAACAGGGGCTCGACACTGAAGCTTTCTTT.

J is TRBJ2-3 and V is TRBV3-1 (or the pseudogene TRBV3-2); 10 bases are a match to TRBD2. V lost 4 bases to trimming and J lost 6 bases; unmatched junction nucleotides: 16. This CDR3 region has 18 residues. Germline CDR1 is LGHDT and CDR2 is YNNKEL (reference sequence). CDR3 nucleotide sequence: TGTGCCAGCAGCCCTAAGAGGGGGACTAGCGTATCCCACGATACGCAGTATTTT. Its translation is CASSPKRGTSVSHDTQYF.

A remark on this clone: The junction does not match germline at one end; this may be a read error. This rearrangement joins TRBV7-9 to TRBJ1-2; no definite D call. CDR1 and CDR2 (germline): SEHNR, FQNEAQ (reference sequence). This CDR3 contains 11 residues. CDR3 nucleotide sequence: TGTGCCAGCAGCCGGGAAGGGCCCGTAGCCTTC. Translated: CASSREGPVAF. The whole variable domain, remainder taken from reference TRBV7-9 and TRBJ1-2, is DTGVSQNPRHKITKRGQNVTFRCDPISEHNRLYWYRQTLGQGPEFLTYFQNEAQLEKSRLLSDRFSAERPKGSFSTLEIQRTEQGDSAMYLCASSREGPVAFGSGTRLTVV.

The chain joins TRBV7-9 to TRBJ1-5; D possibly corresponds to TRBD1 (5 bases). Per germline, CDR1 SEHNR and CDR2 FQNEAQ (reference sequence). Deletions cut 3 bases from V and 4 bases from J, with 13 bases between. This CDR3 spans 15 amino acids. In nucleotides, the CDR3 is TGTGCCAGCAGCTTCGGACAAGGGGCAAATCAGCCCCAGCATTTT. Translating gives CASSFGQGANQPQHF.

V is TRBV18 and J is TRBJ2-1, with 14 bases matching TRBD2. Trimming removed 3 bases from V and 3 bases from J; junction bases left unmatched: 7. The CDR3 covers 18 residues. Looked up from germline, CDR1 is KGHSH and CDR2 is LQKENI. CDR3 sequence (DNA): TGTGCCAGCTCACCCGGGACTAGCGGGAGTGTTTTCTACAATGAGCAGTTCTTC. It is translated as CASSPGTSGSVFYNEQFF.

The V call is TRBV5-4, the J call TRBJ2-7; maybe TRBD2 (7 bases). Germline values: CDR1 SGHNT, CDR2 YYREEE (reference sequence). The CDR3 contains 14 residues. V lost 4 bases, J lost 2 bases, and 13 bases lay in between. Here the CDR3 reads CASSEKGGAYEQYF. CDR3 DNA sequence: TGTGCCAGCAGCGAGAAGGGGGGGGCCTACGAGCAGTACTTC.

The rearrangement joins TRBV5-1 to TRBJ1-2; a weak D match, TRBD1 (5 bases). The germline V gene encodes CDR1 SGHRS and CDR2 YFSETQ. V was clipped by 3 bases and J by 3 bases, with 9 bases between them. The CDR3 has 13 residues. The CDR3 DNA is TGCGCCAGCAGCTCCACAGGAGACTATGGCTACACCTTC. It specifies CASSSTGDYGYTF. Using reference TRBV5-1 and TRBJ1-2 for the parts outside the CDR3, the full variable domain is KAGVTQTPRYLIKTRGQQVTLSCSPISGHRSVSWYQQTPGQGLQFLFEYFSETQRNKGNFPGRFSGRQFSNSRSEMNVSTLELGDSALYLCASSSTGDYGYTFGSGTRLTVV.

This CDR3 is CASSPTGQLYNSPLHF. The CDR3 DNA sequence: TGCGCCAGCAGCCCCACGGGACAGCTCTATAATTCACCCCTCCACTTT. The genes are TRBV4-1 and TRBJ1-6; 7 bases are shared with TRBD1. V dropped 4 bases and J dropped 3; count of bases not matched to a gene: 6. The CDR3 has 16 residues. Per the germline V gene, CDR1 is MGHRA and CDR2 is YSYEKL.

This clone was detected once. This rearrangement joins TRBV7-2 to TRBJ1-3, with 7 bases lining up with TRBD1. The ends lost 3 bases at V and 0 bases at J; junction bases unmatched: 5. The CDR3 sequence is 16 residues long. Germline V gene sequence: CDR1 SGHTA, CDR2 FQGNSA. The CDR3 is CASSFTGANSGNTIYF. Written as DNA, the CDR3 is TGTGCCAGCAGCTTTACAGGGGCGAACTCTGGAAACACCATATATTTT.

The gene calls are TRBV5-6 and TRBJ1-4; possible D gene TRBD1, 6 bases. This CDR3 region has 15 residues. V lost 2 bases and J lost 7, with 15 bases in between. Germline lookup yields CDR1 SGHDT and CDR2 YYEEEE. CDR3 DNA sequence: TGTGCCAGCAGCTTCCCGACAGGATCGGGTGAAAAACTGTTTTTT. Amino acids: CASSFPTGSGEKLFF.

For this clone: Relative to the germline gene, one junction end is altered; a read error may explain this. The chain couples TRBV30 to TRBJ2-7, with D perhaps TRBD1 (5 bases). The germline V gene encodes CDR1 GTSNPN and CDR2 SVGIG (reference sequence). The CDR3 runs to 14 residues. The CDR3 loop is CAWSYWTPSNEQYF. CDR3 nucleotides: TGTGCCTGGAGTTATTGGACACCCTCCAACGAGCAGTACTTC. Full variable domain (remainder filled in from reference TRBV30 and TRBJ2-7): SQTIHQWPATLVQPVGSPLSLECTVEGTSNPNLYWYRQAAGRGLQLLFYSVGIGQISSEVPQNLSASRPQDRQFILSSKKLLLSDSGFYLCAWSYWTPSNEQYFGPGTRLTVT.

The gene calls are TRBV14 and TRBJ2-5; TRBD2 aligns across 14 bases. The trim removed 2 bases at V and 4 bases at J, leaving 3 bases unmatched. In germline, CDR1 is SGHDN, CDR2 FVKESK. This CDR3 is built from 16 residues. CDR3 bases: TGTGCCAGCAGCCAACCAGGGACTAGCGGGGGAGAGACCCAGTACTTC. It is translated as CASSQPGTSGGETQYF.

This clone was counted once. The rearrangement joins TRBV14 to TRBJ2-2; D gene unclear. Germline V gene lookup returns CDR1 SGHDN and CDR2 FVKESK. This CDR3 is 13 amino acids long. V lost 0 bases and J lost 7, with 6 bases in between. CDR3 nucleotide sequence: TGTGCCAGCAGCCAAGAAGAGGTCGGGGAGCTGTTTTTT. Amino acids: CASSQEEVGELFF.

The genes are TRBV27 and TRBJ2-7; D might be TRBD2 (6 bases). The germline CDR1 and CDR2 sequences are MNHEY and SMNVEV (reference sequence). This CDR3 region has 13 residues. Deletions cut 3 bases from V and 7 bases from J, with 13 bases between. CDR3 DNA: TGTGCCAGCAGTTTGGGGGGTATAGGTGAGCAGTACTTC. It encodes CASSLGGIGEQYF.

This rearrangement joins TRBV7-3 to TRBJ1-3; the D gene is possibly TRBD1 (5 bases). With 5 bases removed from V and 2 bases from J, the gap between germline ends came to 10 bases. CDR1 SGHTA and CDR2 FQGTGA come from the germline V gene. The CDR3 length is 14 residues. CDR3 coding DNA: TGTGCCAGCAGCCCCGGGGGTGCTGGAAACACCATATATTTT. Translated: CASSPGGAGNTIYF.

About this clone: Other nucleotide sequences from this sample produce the same CDR3. The rearrangement links TRBV6-1 to TRBJ2-2; D is unclear. Trimming took 2 bases from V and 2 from J, leaving 9 bases between them. CDR1 and CDR2 (germline): MNHNS, SASEGT. The CDR3 has 15 residues. The CDR3 DNA is TGTGCCAGCAGTGAACCCAGGTTTAACACCGGGGAGCTGTTTTTT. As protein: CASSEPRFNTGELFF.

This sequence joins TRBV6-6 and TRBJ1-5, with D hard to call. CDR1 and CDR2 (germline): MNHNY, SVGAGI (reference sequence). CDR3 size: 16 residues. V was shortened by 2 bases and J by 1 base, with 12 bases between the two germline ends. As DNA, the CDR3 is TGTGCCAGCAGTTACGCAATTAGATTCAGCAATCAGCCCCAGCATTTT. Translating it yields CASSYAIRFSNQPQHF.

The genes are TRBV28 and TRBJ1-1; D gene unclear. The germline V and J ends were trimmed by 6 bases and 0 bases, with 8 bases remaining between them. Germline-derived CDR1 and CDR2 are MDHEN and SYDVKM. The CDR3 runs 13 residues. DNA of the CDR3: TGTGCCAGCAGCCGGGTGGTGAACACTGAAGCTTTCTTT. The encoded protein is CASSRVVNTEAFF.

The V call is TRBV10-3, the J call TRBJ1-5, with a possible D match to TRBD1 (6 bases). The CDR3 contains 14 residues. V dropped 11 bases and J dropped 3 bases, with 17 bases sitting between them. The germline gives CDR1 ENHRY, CDR2 SYGVKD. CDR3 sequence: CASRPGDTNQPQHF. DNA of the CDR3: TGTGCCTCCCGTCCCGGGGACACCAATCAGCCCCAGCATTTT.

The chain has TRBV12-3 or TRBV12-4 and TRBJ1-4, with TRBD1 identical over 12 bases. J gave up 8 bases and V 6 bases, and 1 base lay outside the gene matches. This CDR3 is built from 13 residues. The CDR3 coding sequence is TGTGCCAGCAGGGGGACAGGGGGCGAAAAACTGTTTTTT. It is translated as CASRGTGGEKLFF.

This clone appeared once. The chain is built from TRBV27 and TRBJ2-5, with 7 bases aligning to TRBD1. CDR1 is MNHEY and CDR2 is SMNVEV in the germline V gene (reference sequence). V was clipped by 2 bases and J by 2 bases; unmatched bases: 26. This CDR3 spans 22 amino acids. CDR3 nucleotide sequence: TGTGCCAGCAGTTTAATCTCATACGGTGGGGGACAGATTTCCGATTGGCAAGAGACCCAGTACTTC. It specifies CASSLISYGGGQISDWQETQYF.

This clone was detected once. The V call is TRBV15, the J call TRBJ1-5; D remains unclear. With 4 bases removed from V and 9 bases from J, the gap between germline ends came to 10 bases. The CDR3 totals 12 residues. Germline V lookup: CDR1 LNHNV, CDR2 YYDKDF (reference sequence). The CDR3 spells CATSNPNRPQHF. The CDR3 nucleotides read TGTGCCACCAGCAACCCCAATAGGCCCCAGCATTTT. The whole variable domain, remainder taken from reference TRBV15 and TRBJ1-5, is DAMVIQNPRYQVTQFGKPVTLSCSQTLNHNVMYWYQQKSSQAPKLLFHYYDKDFNNEADTPDNFQSRRPNTSFCFLDIRSPGLGDTAMYLCATSNPNRPQHFGDGTRLSIL.